This TCR beta chain originates from a study of glioma-infiltrating T cells. Broader study findings: Tissue-blood divergence was below expectation in non-neoplastic patients, above in gliomas.

The CDR3 loop spans 12 amino acids. V lost 4 bases to trimming and J lost 4 bases, with 7 bases between them. About this clonotype itself: The antigen remains undetermined. This may stem from a read error, because a much larger clone lies one nucleotide away.

TCR alpha and beta CDR3 regions were amplified from RNA using iRepertoire nested multiplex PCR. Input was about 95-400 ng of tissue mRNA or PBMC total RNA. TCRdb passed the multiplex PCR reads through MiXCR, listing each CDR3 protein once. The sample consists of some 150,000 distinct CDR3 sequences, approximately 39% of them appearing once. The chain employs TRBV12-3 or TRBV12-4 and TRBJ1-2; no clear D. This sequence originates from a human donor with low-grade glioma or glioblastoma, undergoing nonglioma brain surgery, or in good health (not recorded which). What was sequenced was glioma tissue, nonneoplastic brain tissue, or PBMCs (not recorded which). CDR3 bases: TGTGCCAGCAGTTATATGGTCTATGGCTACACCTTC. As protein: CASSYMVYGYTF.